The 10 T cell receptor beta chains below all came from one sample that was sequenced in a study of blood T cell repertoires in COVID-19. The method was immunoSEQ multiplex PCR; TCRdb's version includes in-frame clones alone and lacks a portion of them. This sample carries around 200,000 clones, roughly 77% of them seen once, and the ten largest clones take around 5.9%. Sequenced sample: peripheral blood. Every receptor here comes from a middle-aged woman with COVID-19, enrolled during active disease.

Written as DNA, the CDR3 is TGTGCCAGCAGCCAAGATAGGACAAGGAACACCGGGGAGCTGTTTTTT. Its protein is CASSQDRTRNTGELFF. The rearrangement links TRBV4-2 to TRBJ2-2, with D possibly being TRBD1 (5 bases). V lost 0 bases and J lost 1, with 9 bases in between. CDR1 LGHNA and CDR2 YNFKEQ come from the germline V gene. The CDR3 covers 16 residues.

The chain recombines TRBV25-1 with TRBJ2-3; maybe TRBD2 (6 bases). Germline CDR1 MGHDK, CDR2 SYGVNS. The ends were cut back, 7 bases at V and 0 bases at J, with 20 bases in the middle. This CDR3 has 17 amino acids. This chain's CDR3 is CASTPSERVPSTDTQYF. The CDR3, as DNA: TGTGCCAGCACGCCCTCGGAGCGGGTCCCTAGCACAGATACGCAGTATTTT.

DNA for the CDR3: TGCGCCAGCAGCCCCGGGACAGGATGGTACAATGAGCAGTTCTTC. Translating gives CASSPGTGWYNEQFF. The V call is TRBV5-1, the J call TRBJ2-1, with 8 bases fitting TRBD1. The CDR3 loop spans 15 amino acids. Germline V gene sequence: CDR1 SGHRS, CDR2 YFSETQ. Germline trimming cut 4 bases from V and 4 bases from J; bases unmatched to any gene: 7.

This chain's CDR3 is CASSQDADSTDTQYF. The CDR3, as DNA: TGTGCCAGCAGCCAAGACGCGGACAGTACAGATACGCAGTATTTT. The chain joins TRBV3-1 (or the pseudogene TRBV3-2) to TRBJ2-3, with D perhaps matching TRBD1 (6 bases). Germline lookup yields CDR1 LGHDT and CDR2 YNNKEL (reference sequence). This CDR3 spans 15 amino acids. The ends were cut back, 0 bases at V and 3 bases at J, with 10 bases in the middle.

V gene TRBV24-1 combines with J gene TRBJ2-3; 8 positions agree with TRBD2. Germline V gene sequence: CDR1 KGHDR, CDR2 SFDVKD. Trimming at V came to 6 bases and at J to 4 bases, leaving 11 bases not matched to a gene. The CDR3 runs 16 residues. CDR3 coding DNA: TGTGCCACCAGTCCAGCGGGAGAGGTAGGGTCAGATACGCAGTATTTT. The encoded protein is CATSPAGEVGSDTQYF.

This rearrangement joins TRBV7-2 to TRBJ1-1; D is unresolved. Germline V lookup: CDR1 SGHTA, CDR2 FQGNSA. The CDR3 extends over 15 amino acids. Trimming removed 5 bases from V and 2 bases from J, with 15 bases in between. The CDR3 sequence is CASSPPRVHNTEAFF. In DNA, the CDR3 is TGTGCCAGCAGCCCGCCGCGTGTGCACAACACTGAAGCTTTCTTT. The full variable domain, its missing parts supplied by reference TRBV7-2 and TRBJ1-1, is GAGVSQSPSNKVTEKGKDVELRCDPISGHTALYWYRQSLGQGLEFLIYFQGNSAPDKSGLPSDRFSAERTGGSVSTLTIQRTQQEDSAVYLCASSPPRVHNTEAFFGQGTRLTVV.

CDR3 protein: CASSELASGRAPANEQFF. The CDR3 nucleotides read TGCGCCAGCAGTGAGTTGGCTAGCGGGAGGGCCCCGGCCAATGAGCAGTTCTTC. The chain employs TRBV10-2 and TRBJ2-1; 12 nucleotides line up with TRBD2. Germline V gives CDR1 WSHSY, CDR2 SAAADI. The CDR3 is 18 amino acids. The V gene end was trimmed by 1 base and the J gene end by 6 bases; junction bases not matched to a gene: 10.

This rearrangement joins TRBV7-9 to TRBJ1-1; no firm D call. Trimming stripped 11 bases from V and 0 bases from J, with 13 bases between. The CDR3 covers 13 residues. In germline, CDR1 is SEHNR, CDR2 FQNEAQ (reference sequence). CDR3 nucleotide sequence: TGTGCCTCGAGGGCCTCTATGAACACTGAAGCTTTCTTT. It specifies CASRASMNTEAFF.

The rearrangement joins TRBV5-1 to TRBJ1-1; 7 nucleotides line up with TRBD1. The ends lost 2 bases at V and 4 bases at J; junction bases unmatched: 14. This CDR3 comprises 17 residues. CDR1 is SGHRS, CDR2 YFSETQ, per germline. The CDR3 coding sequence is TGCGCCAGCAGCTTCACAGGGGCCGGTTTTGGGGGCACTGAAGCTTTCTTT. Its translation: CASSFTGAGFGGTEAFF.

As concerns this clone: One end of the junction is discordant with germline, which a read error may explain. The chain is built from TRBV5-4 and TRBJ2-7, with a tentative D call TRBD1 (6 bases). This CDR3 has 15 amino acids. The germline V gene encodes CDR1 SGHNT and CDR2 YYREEE (reference sequence). In nucleotides, the CDR3 is TGTGCCAGCAGTTTGGGGGCCAGCCCGTCCTACGAGCAGTACTTC. Residues: CASSLGASPSYEQYF.